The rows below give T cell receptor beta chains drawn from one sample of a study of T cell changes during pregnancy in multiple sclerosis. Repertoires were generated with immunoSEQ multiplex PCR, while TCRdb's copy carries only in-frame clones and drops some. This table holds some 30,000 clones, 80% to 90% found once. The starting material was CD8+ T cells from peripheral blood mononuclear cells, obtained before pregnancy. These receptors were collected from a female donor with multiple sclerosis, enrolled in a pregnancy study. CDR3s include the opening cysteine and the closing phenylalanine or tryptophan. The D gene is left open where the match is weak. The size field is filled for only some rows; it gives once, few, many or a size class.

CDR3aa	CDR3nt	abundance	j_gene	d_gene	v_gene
CASRSRGPDTQYF	TGCGCCAGCCGCTCCCGAGGTCCCGATACGCAGTATTTT	-	TRBJ2-3	-	TRBV5-1
CASSVDTGGSGELFF	TGTGCCAGCAGCGTAGACACAGGCGGTTCCGGGGAGCTGTTTTTT	-	TRBJ2-2	-	TRBV9
CASSNPRDSKHF	TGTGCCAGTAGTAACCCCCGGGACTCCAAGCATTTT	-	TRBJ1-5	-	TRBV19
CASSSLRTATNEKLFF	TGTGCCAGCAGCTCCCTCCGGACAGCAACTAATGAAAAACTGTTTTTT	-	TRBJ1-4	-	TRBV11-2
CASSLKGGPSYNEQFF	TGTGCCAGCAGCCTAAAGGGGGGGCCCTCCTACAATGAGCAGTTCTTC	-	TRBJ2-1	-	TRBV27
CASSQYELAGRYFNEQFF	TGCGCCAGCAGCCAATATGAATTAGCGGGGAGATATTTCAATGAGCAGTTCTTC	-	TRBJ2-1	TRBD2	TRBV4-1
CASSQAGAYEQYF	TGTGCCAGCAGCCAAGCGGGAGCCTACGAGCAGTACTTC	-	TRBJ2-7	-	TRBV14
CASSRSRNQETQYF	TGTGCCAGCAGTCGTTCGCGGAATCAAGAGACCCAGTACTTC	-	TRBJ2-5	-	TRBV27
CASSPRGLSVHNEQFF	TGTGCCAGCAGCCCCAGAGGGTTATCTGTCCACAATGAGCAGTTCTTC	-	TRBJ2-1	-	TRBV9
CASSHGVNTGELFF	TGCGCCAGCAGCCACGGGGTAAACACCGGGGAGCTGTTTTTT	-	TRBJ2-2	-	TRBV4-3
CASSSGLAGEGAQETQYF	TGTGCCAGCAGCTCGGGACTAGCGGGAGAGGGGGCCCAAGAGACCCAGTACTTC	-	TRBJ2-5	TRBD2	TRBV7-3
CASSPSADSTEAFF	TGTGCCAGCAGCCCCAGCGCCGACAGTACTGAAGCTTTCTTT	-	TRBJ1-1	-	TRBV7-7
CASSLSSTRDRGF	TGTGCCAGCAGCTTATCGTCCACTCGGGACAGAGGCTTC	-	TRBJ2-7	TRBD1	TRBV11-2
CASSQGLAGVYEQYF	TGTGCCAGCAGCCAAGGGCTAGCGGGAGTCTACGAGCAGTACTTC	medium-sized	TRBJ2-7	TRBD2	TRBV4-2
CASSIGGNTEAFF	TGTGCCAGTAGTATTGGAGGGAACACTGAAGCTTTCTTT	-	TRBJ1-1	-	TRBV19
CASSLLAGSEQYF	TGTGCCAGCAGTTTACTAGCGGGAAGCGAGCAGTACTTC	-	TRBJ2-7	TRBD2	TRBV27
CASNALRITGGASGELFF	TGTGCCAGTAACGCCTTGAGAATCACAGGGGGCGCATCCGGGGAGCTGTTTTTT	-	TRBJ2-2	TRBD1	TRBV19
CASSLTFTGELFF	TGTGCCAGCAGTCTTACATTCACCGGGGAGCTGTTTTTT	-	TRBJ2-2	-	TRBV28
CASSWLAPGELFF	TGTGCCAGCAGCTGGCTAGCTCCCGGGGAGCTGTTTTTT	-	TRBJ2-2	-	TRBV7-3
CASSGQGPRYQPQHF	TGTGCCAGCAGTGGACAGGGCCCTAGATATCAGCCCCAGCATTTT	-	TRBJ1-5	TRBD1	TRBV27
CASSLGGTVMNTEAFF	TGTGCCAGCAGCTTAGGCGGGACAGTCATGAACACTGAAGCTTTCTTT	-	TRBJ1-1	TRBD1	TRBV13
CASSPDTSSYNEQFF	TGTGCCAGCAGCCCAGACACCAGCTCCTACAATGAGCAGTTCTTC	-	TRBJ2-1	-	TRBV6-5
CASSSPGTGNTEAFF	TGTGCCAGCAGCTCCCCCGGGACAGGGAACACTGAAGCTTTCTTT	-	TRBJ1-1	TRBD1	TRBV7-9
CASSGLAGGPETQYF	TGTGCCAGCAGTGGACTAGCGGGGGGGCCAGAGACCCAGTACTTC	-	TRBJ2-5	TRBD2	TRBV6-1
CASSQSGGESPLHF	TGTGCCAGCAGCCAATCCGGGGGGGAATCACCCCTCCACTTT	-	TRBJ1-6	-	TRBV16
CASSWAQNYEQYF	TGTGCCAGCAGTTGGGCACAGAACTACGAGCAGTACTTC	-	TRBJ2-7	-	TRBV27
CASSLVPSGTDSYNEQFF	TGTGCTAGCAGCTTAGTGCCCAGCGGGACCGACTCCTACAATGAGCAGTTCTTC	once	TRBJ2-1	TRBD2	TRBV7-7
CASNNSGDRGDTIYF	TGTGCCAGCAACAATTCGGGGGACAGAGGTGACACCATATATTTT	-	TRBJ1-3	TRBD1	TRBV7-9
CASSQDPGADTEAFF	TGCGCCAGCAGCCAAGACCCTGGGGCCGACACTGAAGCTTTCTTT	-	TRBJ1-1	-	TRBV4-3